This T cell receptor (beta chain) was recovered during a study of T cells in Graves' hyperthyroidism and ophthalmopathy. Study-level results: Most thyroid clonotypes that were expanded above 0.001 also turned up in blood.

In its sample, this clonotype was seen many times. Its specificity is unknown. Clinicians diagnosed patients from clinical symptoms, serum thyroxine and TRAb, thyroid ultrasound and orbital computed tomography. Trimming took off 0 bases at V and 5 bases at J, with 16 bases between the two ends. The CDR3 has 15 residues. CDR1 and CDR2 from the germline V gene are DFQATT and SNEGSKA (reference sequence). The TCR beta CDR3 regions underwent amplification using RNA transcripts as the source. First-round RT-PCR of the TCR CDR3 relied on the HTBI primer set. TCRdb reprocessed the multiplex PCR reads with MiXCR, giving one entry per CDR3 protein. The sample has under 250,000 distinct CDR3 sequences; about 24% are singletons.

The chain carries TRBV20-1 and TRBJ2-5, with a tentative D call TRBD1 (5 bases). Material: blood. The sequence was collected from a woman aged 40 to 49 with Graves' ophthalmopathy. The CDR3 DNA is TGCAGTGCTAGAGATGGGGCCTCCCCCGGCGAGACCCAGTACTTC. Its protein product is CSARDGASPGETQYF.